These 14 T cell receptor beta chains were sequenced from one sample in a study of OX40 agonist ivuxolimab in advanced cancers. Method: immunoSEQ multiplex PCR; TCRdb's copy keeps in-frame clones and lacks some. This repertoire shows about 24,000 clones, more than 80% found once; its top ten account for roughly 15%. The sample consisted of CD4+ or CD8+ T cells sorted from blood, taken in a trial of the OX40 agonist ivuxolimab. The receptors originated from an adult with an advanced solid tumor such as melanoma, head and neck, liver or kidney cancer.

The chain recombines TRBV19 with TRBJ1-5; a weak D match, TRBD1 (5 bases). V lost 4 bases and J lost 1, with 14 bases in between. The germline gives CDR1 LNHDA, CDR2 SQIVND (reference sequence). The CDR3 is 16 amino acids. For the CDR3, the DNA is TGTGCCAGTAGTACCTCGGCGGGGGGGAGCAATCAGCCCCAGCATTTT. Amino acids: CASSTSAGGSNQPQHF.

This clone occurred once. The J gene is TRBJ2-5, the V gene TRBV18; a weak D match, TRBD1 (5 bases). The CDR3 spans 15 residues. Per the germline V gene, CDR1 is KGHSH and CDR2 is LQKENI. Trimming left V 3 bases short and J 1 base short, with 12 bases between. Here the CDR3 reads CASSPQGTVQETQYF. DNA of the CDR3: TGTGCCAGCTCACCCCAGGGCACGGTCCAAGAGACCCAGTACTTC.

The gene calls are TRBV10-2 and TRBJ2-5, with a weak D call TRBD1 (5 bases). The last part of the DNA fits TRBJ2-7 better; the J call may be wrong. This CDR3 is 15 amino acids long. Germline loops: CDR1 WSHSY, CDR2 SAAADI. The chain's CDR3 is CASSDQGRGSYEQYF. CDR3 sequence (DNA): TGCGCCAGCAGTGACCAGGGTAGGGGATCCTACGAGCAGTACTTC.

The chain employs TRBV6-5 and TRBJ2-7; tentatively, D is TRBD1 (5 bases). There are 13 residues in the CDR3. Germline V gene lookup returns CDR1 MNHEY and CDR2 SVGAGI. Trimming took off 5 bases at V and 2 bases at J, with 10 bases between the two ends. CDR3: CASSQGSAYEQYF. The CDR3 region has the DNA TGTGCCAGCAGTCAGGGTTCGGCCTACGAGCAGTACTTC.

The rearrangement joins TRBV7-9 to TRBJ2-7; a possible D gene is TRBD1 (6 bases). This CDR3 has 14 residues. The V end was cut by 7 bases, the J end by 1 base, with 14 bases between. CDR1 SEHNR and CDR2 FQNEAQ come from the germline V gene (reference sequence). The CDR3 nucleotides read TGTGCCAGCATGACAGGAACTAGGTCCTACGAGCAGTACTTC. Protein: CASMTGTRSYEQYF.

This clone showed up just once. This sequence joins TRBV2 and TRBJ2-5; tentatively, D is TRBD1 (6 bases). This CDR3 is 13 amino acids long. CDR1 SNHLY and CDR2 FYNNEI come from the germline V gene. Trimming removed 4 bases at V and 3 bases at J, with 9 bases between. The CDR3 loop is CASSGRGKETQYF. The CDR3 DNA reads TGTGCCAGCAGTGGCAGGGGTAAAGAGACCCAGTACTTC. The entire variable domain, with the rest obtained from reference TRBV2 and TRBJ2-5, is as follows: EPEVTQTPSHQVTQMGQEVILRCVPISNHLYFYWYRQILGQKVEFLVSFYNNEISEKSEIFDDQFSVERPDGSNFTLKIRSTKLEDSAMYFCASSGRGKETQYFGPGTRLLVL.

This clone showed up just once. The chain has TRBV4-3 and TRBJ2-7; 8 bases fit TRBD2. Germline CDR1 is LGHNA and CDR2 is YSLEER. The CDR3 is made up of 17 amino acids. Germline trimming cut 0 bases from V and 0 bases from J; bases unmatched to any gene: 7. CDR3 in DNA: TGCGCCAGCAGCCAAGATCCAACTAGCGGCGTCTCCTACGAGCAGTACTTC. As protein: CASSQDPTSGVSYEQYF.

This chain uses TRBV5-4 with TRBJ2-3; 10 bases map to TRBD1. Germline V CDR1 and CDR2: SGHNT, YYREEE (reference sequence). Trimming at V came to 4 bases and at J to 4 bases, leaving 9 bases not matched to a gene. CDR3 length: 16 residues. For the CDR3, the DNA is TGTGCCAGCAGCCCCCGGGACAGGGGAACGGCAGATACGCAGTATTTT. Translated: CASSPRDRGTADTQYF.

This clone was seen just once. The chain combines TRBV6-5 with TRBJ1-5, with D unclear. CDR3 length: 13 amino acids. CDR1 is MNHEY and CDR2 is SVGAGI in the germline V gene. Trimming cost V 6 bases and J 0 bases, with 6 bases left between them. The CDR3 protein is CASRGFSNQPQHF. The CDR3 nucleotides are TGTGCCAGCAGGGGGTTTAGCAATCAGCCCCAGCATTTT.

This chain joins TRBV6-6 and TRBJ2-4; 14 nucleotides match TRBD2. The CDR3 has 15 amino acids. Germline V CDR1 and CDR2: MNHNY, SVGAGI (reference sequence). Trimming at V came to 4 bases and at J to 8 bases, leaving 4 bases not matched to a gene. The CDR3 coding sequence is TGTGCCAGCAGTTCGGGACTAGCGGGAGCAGACATTCAGTACTTC. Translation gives CASSSGLAGADIQYF.

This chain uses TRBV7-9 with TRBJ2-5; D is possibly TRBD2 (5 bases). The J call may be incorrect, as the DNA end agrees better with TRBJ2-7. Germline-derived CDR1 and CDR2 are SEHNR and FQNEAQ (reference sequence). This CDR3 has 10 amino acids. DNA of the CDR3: TGTGCCAGCGGAGGCTACGAGCAGTACTTC. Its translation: CASGGYEQYF.

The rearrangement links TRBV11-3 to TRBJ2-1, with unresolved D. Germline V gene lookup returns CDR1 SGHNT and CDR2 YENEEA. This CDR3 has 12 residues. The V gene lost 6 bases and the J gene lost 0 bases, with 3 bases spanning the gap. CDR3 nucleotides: TGTGCCAGCAGTCGCTCCTACAATGAGCAGTTCTTC. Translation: CASSRSYNEQFF. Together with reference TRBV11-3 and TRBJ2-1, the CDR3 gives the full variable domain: EAGVVQSPRYKIIEKKQPVAFWCNPISGHNTLYWYLQNLGQGPELLIRYENEEAVDDSQLPKDRFSAERLKGVDSTLKIQPAELGDSAVYLCASSRSYNEQFFGPGTRLTVL.

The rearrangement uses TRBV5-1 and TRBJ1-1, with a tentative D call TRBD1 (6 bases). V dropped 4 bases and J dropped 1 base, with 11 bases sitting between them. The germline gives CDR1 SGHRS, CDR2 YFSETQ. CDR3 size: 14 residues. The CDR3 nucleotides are TGCGCCAGCAGCATGGGGGGGCCGAACACTGAAGCTTTCTTT. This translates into CASSMGGPNTEAFF.

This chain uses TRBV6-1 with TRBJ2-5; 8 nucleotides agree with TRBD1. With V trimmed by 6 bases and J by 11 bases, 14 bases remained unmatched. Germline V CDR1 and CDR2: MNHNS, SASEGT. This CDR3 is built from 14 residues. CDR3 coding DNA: TGTGCCAGCAGAAACAGGGGGACAGTCGGAGAGCAGTACTTC. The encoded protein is CASRNRGTVGEQYF.